The 18 T cell receptor beta chains below all came from one sample that was sequenced in a study of blood T cell repertoires in COVID-19. Clones were read by immunoSEQ multiplex PCR, and TCRdb kept only the in-frame ones, dropping some. The table lists about 100,000 clones, around 87% of them singletons, with around 14% in the top ten. The specimen sequenced was peripheral blood. The receptor set was obtained from a man aged 45-60 years with acute or convalescent COVID-19.

The chain has TRBV5-1 and TRBJ1-1; the match to TRBD1 covers 8 bases. Trimming at V came to 5 bases and at J to 1 base, leaving 10 bases not matched to a gene. The CDR3 totals 16 residues. Per the germline V gene, CDR1 is SGHRS and CDR2 is YFSETQ. In DNA, the CDR3 is TGCGCCAGCAGAGCACAGACAGGGGTTGGGAACACTGAAGCTTTCTTT. Protein sequence: CASRAQTGVGNTEAFF.

V usage is TRBV6-4 and J usage is TRBJ1-1; D not certain. V lost 6 bases and J lost 1, with 9 bases in between. Germline CDR1 and CDR2: MRHNA and SNTAGT. The CDR3 totals 13 residues. The CDR3, as DNA: TGTGCCAGCAGCTCGCGGGAGAACACTGAAGCTTTCTTT. This codes for CASSSRENTEAFF.

This clone was picked up one time. The genes are TRBV24-1 and TRBJ1-2, with 7 nucleotides matching TRBD1. With V trimmed by 4 bases and J by 4 bases, 8 bases remained unmatched. The germline gives CDR1 KGHDR, CDR2 SFDVKD. The CDR3 is 15 residues long. CDR3 nucleotide sequence: TGTGCCACCAGTGACAGAAACAGGGGAAGCTATGGCTACACCTTC. Amino acids: CATSDRNRGSYGYTF.

This clone was counted once. The gene calls are TRBV11-3 and TRBJ2-7; TRBD2 aligns across 8 bases. CDR1 SGHNT and CDR2 YENEEA come from the germline V gene. Trimming at V came to 5 bases and at J to 7 bases, leaving 10 bases not matched to a gene. This CDR3 comprises 14 residues. The CDR3 sequence is CASSPGLVDGEQYF. The CDR3 DNA sequence: TGTGCCAGCAGCCCGGGACTAGTTGACGGGGAGCAGTACTTC.

The chain is built from TRBV6-5 and TRBJ1-6; 10 nucleotides align to TRBD1. This CDR3 contains 14 residues. Trimming removed 6 bases from V and 14 bases from J; junction bases left unmatched: 10. CDR1 MNHEY and CDR2 SVGAGI come from the germline V gene. The CDR3 DNA reads TGTGCCAGCAGAACAGGACAGGGGGGTTCGGCCCTCCACTTT. It translates to CASRTGQGGSALHF.

The V and J genes are TRBV5-6 and TRBJ2-2; perhaps TRBD2 as D (6 bases). V was cut by 2 bases and J by 6 bases, with 8 bases left in between. Looked up from germline, CDR1 is SGHDT and CDR2 is YYEEEE. The CDR3 sequence is 13 residues long. This CDR3 is CASSFGTPGELFF. CDR3 sequence (DNA): TGTGCCAGCAGCTTCGGGACTCCCGGGGAGCTGTTTTTT.

This clone has a handful of counts. Germline is not matched at one junction end, which may reflect a read error. V gene TRBV6-5 combines with J gene TRBJ1-1, with 12 bases aligning to TRBD1. Per germline, CDR1 MNHEY and CDR2 SVGAGI. This CDR3 region has 15 residues. CDR3 in DNA: TGTGCCTGCAGGAGGGGACAGGGGGCTGTCACTGAAGCTTTCTTT. Translated, it gives CACRRGQGAVTEAFF.

The V and J genes are TRBV6-5 and TRBJ2-1, with 7 bases lining up with TRBD1. V shed 4 bases, J shed 0 bases, and the junction held 6 bases outside the gene matches. The CDR3 runs 16 residues. Germline assignment: CDR1 MNHEY and CDR2 SVGAGI. CDR3 amino acids: CASSFGTDRSYNEQFF. CDR3 nucleotide sequence: TGTGCCAGCAGTTTCGGGACAGACCGCTCCTACAATGAGCAGTTCTTC.

This clone was recorded once. The chain carries TRBV10-3 and TRBJ2-7; 8 bases align to TRBD2. Germline V CDR1 and CDR2: ENHRY, SYGVKD. The CDR3 sequence is 16 residues long. V lost 0 bases to trimming and J lost 1 base; unmatched junction nucleotides: 5. The CDR3 DNA is TGTGCCATCAGTGAGTCGTGGCGGGGGGTTTCCTACGAGCAGTACTTC. Translated: CAISESWRGVSYEQYF.

There are a few counts of this clone. CDR3 nucleotide sequence: TGTGCCAGCAGCCCACAGGGGGGGGCGGGGGAAAAACTGTTTTTT. It specifies CASSPQGGAGEKLFF. V and J are TRBV11-2 and TRBJ1-4; 8 bases line up with TRBD1. This CDR3 region has 15 residues. CDR1 is SGHAT, CDR2 FQNNGV, per germline. V shed 5 bases, J shed 8 bases, and the junction held 10 bases outside the gene matches.

The CDR3 here is CASSVYSSYNEQFF. CDR3 DNA: TGTGCCAGCAGTGTTTATAGCTCCTACAATGAGCAGTTCTTC. The V call is TRBV25-1, the J call TRBJ2-1; D is undetermined. The germline V gene encodes CDR1 MGHDK and CDR2 SYGVNS. The CDR3 runs to 14 residues. V was pared by 4 bases and J by 0 bases, with 7 bases between.

Regarding this clone: One end of the junction does not line up with germline, which may come from a read error. The chain joins TRBV5-6 to TRBJ2-1; 10 nucleotides agree with TRBD2. CDR3 length: 15 residues. CDR1 is SGHDT and CDR2 is YYEEEE in the germline V gene. The CDR3 DNA is TGTGCCAGCACCTTGGGCGGGACTAGCGTCAATGAGCAGTTCTTC. The encoded protein is CASTLGGTSVNEQFF.

The gene calls are TRBV12-3 or TRBV12-4 and TRBJ2-1; 7 positions match TRBD1. The ends lost 6 bases at V and 6 bases at J; junction bases unmatched: 5. The CDR3 contains 13 residues. The CDR3 region has the DNA TGTGCCAGCAGACCCGGACAGGCCAATGAGCAGTTCTTC. Its protein is CASRPGQANEQFF.

The rearrangement uses TRBV5-1 and TRBJ2-7, with a weak D call TRBD1 (6 bases). V was pared by 4 bases and J by 2 bases, with 13 bases between. The CDR3 has 14 amino acids. Germline CDR1 and CDR2: SGHRS and YFSETQ. This chain's CDR3 is CASSTQGFAYEQYF. CDR3 in DNA: TGCGCCAGCAGCACACAGGGCTTCGCCTACGAGCAGTACTTC.

This rearrangement joins TRBV18 to TRBJ1-4; D gene unclear. Germline CDR1 and CDR2: KGHSH and LQKENI. The CDR3 has 13 residues. V was cut by 2 bases and J by 7 bases, with 8 bases left in between. CDR3 nucleotides: TGTGCCAGCTCACCAAGCGGGAGTGAAAAACTGTTTTTT. Its protein product is CASSPSGSEKLFF.

This clone appeared a single time. The gene calls are TRBV28 and TRBJ1-2; TRBD1 is a possible D gene (6 bases). Trimming pared 7 bases from V and 8 bases from J, leaving 11 bases between. The germline gives CDR1 MDHEN, CDR2 SYDVKM. The CDR3 is 11 amino acids. The chain's CDR3 is CASNRGGGYTF. The CDR3 bases are TGTGCCAGCAACAGAGGGGGAGGCTACACCTTC.

The gene calls are TRBV27 and TRBJ2-3; a possible D gene is TRBD2 (5 bases). Germline CDR1 is MNHEY and CDR2 is SMNVEV (reference sequence). The CDR3 is 12 amino acids. V was trimmed by 2 bases and J by 5 bases, leaving 5 bases between them. The CDR3 bases are TGTGCCAGCAGTTTAGAGGGAGATACGCAGTATTTT. Its protein product is CASSLEGDTQYF.

V and J are TRBV5-8 and TRBJ2-1, with D tentatively TRBD2 (6 bases). Per germline, CDR1 SGHTS and CDR2 YDEGEE. The CDR3 runs to 15 residues. The ends were cut back, 0 bases at V and 0 bases at J, with 7 bases in the middle. CDR3 DNA sequence: TGTGCCAGCAGCTTGGACGGGAGCTCCTACAATGAGCAGTTCTTC. Translating gives CASSLDGSSYNEQFF.